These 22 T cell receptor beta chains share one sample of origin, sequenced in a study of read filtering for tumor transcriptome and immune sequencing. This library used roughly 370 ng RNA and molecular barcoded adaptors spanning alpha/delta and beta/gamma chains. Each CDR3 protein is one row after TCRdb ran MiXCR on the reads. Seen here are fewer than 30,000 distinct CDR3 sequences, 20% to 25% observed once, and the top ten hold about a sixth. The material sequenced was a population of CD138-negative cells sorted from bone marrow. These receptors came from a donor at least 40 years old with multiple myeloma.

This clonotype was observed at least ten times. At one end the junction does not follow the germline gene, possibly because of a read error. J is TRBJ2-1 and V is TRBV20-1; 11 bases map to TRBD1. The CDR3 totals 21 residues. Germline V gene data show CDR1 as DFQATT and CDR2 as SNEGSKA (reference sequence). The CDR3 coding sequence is TGCAGTGGTAGGGCGGACAGGGGGCTTAACGGGGAGGGGTACCCCTACAATGAGCAGCTCTTC. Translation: CSGRADRGLNGEGYPYNEQLF.

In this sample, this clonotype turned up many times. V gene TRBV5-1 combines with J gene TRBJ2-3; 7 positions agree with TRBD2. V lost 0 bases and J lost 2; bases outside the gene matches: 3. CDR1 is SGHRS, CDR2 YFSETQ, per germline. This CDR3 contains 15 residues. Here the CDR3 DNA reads TGCGCCAGCAGCTTGGCCGGGAGGTACACAGATACGCAGTATTTT. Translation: CASSLAGRYTDTQYF.

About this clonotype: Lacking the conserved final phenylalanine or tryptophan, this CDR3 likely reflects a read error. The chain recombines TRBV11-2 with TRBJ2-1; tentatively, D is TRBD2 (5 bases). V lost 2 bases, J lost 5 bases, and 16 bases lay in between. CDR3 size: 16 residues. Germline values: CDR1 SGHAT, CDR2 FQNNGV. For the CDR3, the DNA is TGTGCCAGCAGCTTACGGGCTTCGAGGGCCCACAATGAGCAGTTCCTC. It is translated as CASSLRASRAHNEQFL.

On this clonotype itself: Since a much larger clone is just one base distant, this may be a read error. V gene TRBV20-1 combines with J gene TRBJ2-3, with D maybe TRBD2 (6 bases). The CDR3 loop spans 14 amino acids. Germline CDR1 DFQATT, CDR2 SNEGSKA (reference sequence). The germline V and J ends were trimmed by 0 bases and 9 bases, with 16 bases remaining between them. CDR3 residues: CSARDSHVAATQYF. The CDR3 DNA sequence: TGCAGTGCTAGAGACTCCCACGTAGCGGCCACGCAGTATTTT.

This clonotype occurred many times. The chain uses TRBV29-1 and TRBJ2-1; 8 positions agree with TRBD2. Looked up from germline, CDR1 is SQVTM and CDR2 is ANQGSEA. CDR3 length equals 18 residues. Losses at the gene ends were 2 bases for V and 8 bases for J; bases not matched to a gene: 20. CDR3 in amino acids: CSVELGATAGEGDYEQFF. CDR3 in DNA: TGCAGCGTTGAACTGGGGGCGACAGCGGGAGAAGGCGATTATGAGCAGTTCTTC.

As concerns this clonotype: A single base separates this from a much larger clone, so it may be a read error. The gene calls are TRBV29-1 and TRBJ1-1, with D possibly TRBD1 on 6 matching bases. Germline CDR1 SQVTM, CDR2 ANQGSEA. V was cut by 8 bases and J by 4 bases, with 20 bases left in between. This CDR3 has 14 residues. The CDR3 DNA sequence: TGCAGCATTGCGGTGCAGGGGCTTGGCACTGAAGCTTTCTTT. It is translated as CSIAVQGLGTEAFF.

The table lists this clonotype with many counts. The CDR3 is CASTARTDTEAFF. The CDR3 DNA reads as TGTGCCAGCACCGCCCGGACAGACACTGAAGCTTTCTTT. The chain joins TRBV7-9 to TRBJ1-1, with D perhaps TRBD1 (6 bases). Germline lookup yields CDR1 SEHNR and CDR2 FQNEAQ (reference sequence). The V gene lost 7 bases and the J gene lost 3 bases, with 12 bases spanning the gap. This CDR3 has 13 amino acids.

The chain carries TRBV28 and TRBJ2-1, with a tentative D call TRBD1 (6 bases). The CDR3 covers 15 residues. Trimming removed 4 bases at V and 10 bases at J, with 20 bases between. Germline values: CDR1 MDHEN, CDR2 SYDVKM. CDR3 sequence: CASSSPGHPPWEQFF. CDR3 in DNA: TGTGCCAGCAGTTCGCCGGGACATCCCCCCTGGGAGCAGTTCTTC.

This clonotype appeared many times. The CDR3 loop is CASSQHAGPGRGNTEAFF. Here the CDR3 DNA reads TGTGCCAGCAGTCAACACGCTGGACCTGGACGAGGGAACACTGAAGCTTTCTTT. The rearrangement uses TRBV28 and TRBJ1-1, with D uncertain. The CDR3 is made up of 18 amino acids. The germline CDR1 and CDR2 sequences are MDHEN and SYDVKM. V lost 5 bases and J 1 base, leaving 23 bases between the germline ends.

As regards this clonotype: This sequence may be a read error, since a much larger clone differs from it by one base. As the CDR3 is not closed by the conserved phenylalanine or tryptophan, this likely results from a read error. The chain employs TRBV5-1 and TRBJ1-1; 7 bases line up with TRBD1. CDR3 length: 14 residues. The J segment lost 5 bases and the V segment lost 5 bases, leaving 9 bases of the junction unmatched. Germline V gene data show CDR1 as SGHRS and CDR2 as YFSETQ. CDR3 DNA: TGCGCCAGCAGAAAAGCCGCAGGGGGGACTGAAGCTTTCTCT. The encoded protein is CASRKAAGGTEAFS.

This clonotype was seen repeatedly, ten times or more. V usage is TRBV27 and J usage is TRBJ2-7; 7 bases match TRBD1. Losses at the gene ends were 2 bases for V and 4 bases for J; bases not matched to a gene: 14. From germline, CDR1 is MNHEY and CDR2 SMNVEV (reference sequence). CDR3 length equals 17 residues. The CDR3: CASSLLSPGQLGYEQYF. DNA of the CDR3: TGTGCCAGCAGTTTACTCTCCCCGGGACAGCTTGGATACGAGCAGTACTTC.

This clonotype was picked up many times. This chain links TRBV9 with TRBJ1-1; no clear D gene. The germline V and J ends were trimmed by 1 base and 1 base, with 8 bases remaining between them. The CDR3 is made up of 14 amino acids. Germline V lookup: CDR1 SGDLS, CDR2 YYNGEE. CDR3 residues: CASSVSGENTEAFF. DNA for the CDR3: TGTGCCAGCAGCGTATCGGGTGAGAACACTGAAGCTTTCTTT.

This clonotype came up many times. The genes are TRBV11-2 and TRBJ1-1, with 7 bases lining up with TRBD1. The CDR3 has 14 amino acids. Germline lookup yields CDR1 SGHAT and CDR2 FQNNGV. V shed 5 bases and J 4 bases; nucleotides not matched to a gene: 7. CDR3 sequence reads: CASSATGVGTEAFF. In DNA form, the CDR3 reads TGTGCCAGCAGCGCCACAGGGGTGGGCACTGAAGCTTTCTTT. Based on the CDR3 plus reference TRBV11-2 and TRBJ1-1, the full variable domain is EAGVAQSPRYKIIEKRQSVAFWCNPISGHATLYWYQQILGQGPKLLIQFQNNGVVDDSQLPKDRFSAERLKGVDSTLKIQPAKLEDSAVYLCASSATGVGTEAFFGQGTRLTVV.

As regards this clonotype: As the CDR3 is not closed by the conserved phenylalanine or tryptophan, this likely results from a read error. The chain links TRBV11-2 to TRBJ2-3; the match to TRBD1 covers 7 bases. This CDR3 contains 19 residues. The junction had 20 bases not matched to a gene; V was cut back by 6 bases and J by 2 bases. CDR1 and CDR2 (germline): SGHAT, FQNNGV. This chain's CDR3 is CASSSHGTVDSSHTDTQYL. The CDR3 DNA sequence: TGTGCCAGCAGTTCGCACGGGACAGTCGATTCATCCCACACAGATACGCAGTATTTA.

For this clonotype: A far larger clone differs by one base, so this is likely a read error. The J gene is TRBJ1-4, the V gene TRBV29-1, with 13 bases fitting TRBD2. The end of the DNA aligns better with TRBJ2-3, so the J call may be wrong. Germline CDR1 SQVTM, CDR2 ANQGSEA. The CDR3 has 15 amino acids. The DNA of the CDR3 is TGCAGCGCTGAAAGACTAGCGGGAGGCGTGGATACGCAGTATTTT. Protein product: CSAERLAGGVDTQYF.

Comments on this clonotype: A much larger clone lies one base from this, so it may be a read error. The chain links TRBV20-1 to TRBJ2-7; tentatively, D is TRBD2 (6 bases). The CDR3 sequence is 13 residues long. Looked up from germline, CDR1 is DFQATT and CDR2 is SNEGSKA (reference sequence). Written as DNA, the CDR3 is TGCAGTGCGACAATAGCGGAGGTATACGAGCGGTACTTC. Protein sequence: CSATIAEVYERYF.

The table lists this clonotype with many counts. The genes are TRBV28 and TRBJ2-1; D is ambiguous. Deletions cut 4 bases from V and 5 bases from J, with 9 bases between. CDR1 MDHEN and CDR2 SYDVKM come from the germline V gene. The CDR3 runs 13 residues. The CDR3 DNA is TGTGCCAGCAGTTCTAAATCGGACAATGAGCAGTTCTTC. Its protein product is CASSSKSDNEQFF.

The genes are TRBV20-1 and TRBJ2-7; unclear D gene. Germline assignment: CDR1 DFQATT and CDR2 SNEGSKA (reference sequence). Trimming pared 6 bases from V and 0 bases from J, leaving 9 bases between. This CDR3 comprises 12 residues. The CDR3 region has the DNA TGCAGTGCGCCGACAATCTCCTACGAGCAGTACTTC. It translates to CSAPTISYEQYF.

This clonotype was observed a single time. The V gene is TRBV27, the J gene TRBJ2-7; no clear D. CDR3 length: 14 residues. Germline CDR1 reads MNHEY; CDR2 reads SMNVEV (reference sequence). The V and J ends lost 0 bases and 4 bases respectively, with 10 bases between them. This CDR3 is CASSLSGAIYEQYF. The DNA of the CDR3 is TGTGCCAGCAGTTTATCGGGCGCGATTTACGAGCAGTACTTC.

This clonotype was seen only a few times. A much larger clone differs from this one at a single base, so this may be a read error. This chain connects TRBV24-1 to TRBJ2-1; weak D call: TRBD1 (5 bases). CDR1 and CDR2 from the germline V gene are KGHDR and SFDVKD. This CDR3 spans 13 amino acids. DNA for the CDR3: TGTACCACCAGTGAACGCAGGGACAATGAGCAGTTCTTC. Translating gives CTTSERRDNEQFF.

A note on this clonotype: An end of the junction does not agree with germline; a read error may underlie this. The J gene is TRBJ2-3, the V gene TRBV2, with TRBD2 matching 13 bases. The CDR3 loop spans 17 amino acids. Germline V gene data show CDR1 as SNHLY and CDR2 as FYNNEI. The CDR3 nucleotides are TGTGACAGCAGATCTGAGGGACTAGCGGGACTCACAGCTACGCAGTATTTT. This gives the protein CDSRSEGLAGLTATQYF.

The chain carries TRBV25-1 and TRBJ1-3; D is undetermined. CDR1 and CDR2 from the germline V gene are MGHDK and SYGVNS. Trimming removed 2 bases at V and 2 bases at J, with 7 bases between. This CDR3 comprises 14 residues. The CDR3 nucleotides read TGTGCCAGCAGTGAAGAGAGGACTGGAAACACCATATATTTT. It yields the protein CASSEERTGNTIYF.